The 4 T cell receptor beta chains listed next were all sequenced from one sample in a study of blood T cell repertoires in COVID-19. Repertoires were generated with immunoSEQ multiplex PCR, while TCRdb's copy carries only in-frame clones and drops some. The data hold roughly 40,000 clones, with 80% to 90% observed a single time. Sequencing was performed on peripheral blood. The receptors come from a woman older than 75 with active or convalescent COVID-19.

V gene TRBV18 combines with J gene TRBJ2-5; no firm D call. V lost 0 bases to trimming and J lost 1 base, with 6 bases between them. The germline V gene encodes CDR1 KGHSH and CDR2 LQKENI. The CDR3 consists of 14 residues. Written as DNA, the CDR3 is TGTGCCAGCTCACCACCGAGTTTCCAAGAGACCCAGTACTTC. Its translation is CASSPPSFQETQYF.

V and J are TRBV7-9 and TRBJ1-2, with a possible D match to TRBD1 (5 bases). This CDR3 is built from 17 residues. Germline V CDR1 and CDR2: SEHNR, FQNEAQ (reference sequence). V was cut by 5 bases and J by 4 bases, with 23 bases left in between. The CDR3, as DNA: TGTGCCAGCAGCCAGCAGGGTTCTACGGTGAATCCCTATGGCTACACCTTC. As protein: CASSQQGSTVNPYGYTF.

The chain couples TRBV13 to TRBJ1-1, with 7 nucleotides matching TRBD1. Germline V gene sequence: CDR1 PRHDT, CDR2 FYEKMQ (reference sequence). The length of the CDR3 is 12 residues. V lost 5 bases to trimming and J lost 11 bases; unmatched junction nucleotides: 8. Here the CDR3 DNA reads TGTGCCAGCAGCCGGGACAGCGCCGGCGCTTTCTTT. It is translated as CASSRDSAGAFF.

About this clone itself: This may arise from a read error, as a much more abundant clone is one base away. The CDR3 DNA reads TGCCCCAGCCGCCGACTAGCGGAGAACACCGGGGAGCTGTTTTTT. Amino acid sequence: CPSRRLAENTGELFF. The chain combines TRBV4-1 with TRBJ2-2; 9 nucleotides line up with TRBD2. CDR1 and CDR2 from the germline V gene are MGHRA and YSYEKL. This CDR3 comprises 15 residues.